Listed below are T cell receptor beta chains from one sample, sequenced in a study of CD8 T cells in ankylosing spondylitis. TCRdb analysed the 5' RACE reads with MiXCR anew, one entry per CDR3 protein. The sample has approximately 140,000 distinct CDR3 sequences; around 8.5% are singletons. The sequencing sample was made of blood, either unsorted or a sorted T cell fraction (not recorded which). These receptors originate from a male donor with ankylosing spondylitis or in good health (not recorded which). The CDR3 runs from the conserved cysteine through the conserved F or W. Each record gives: J gene, V gene, D gene, clone size, CDR3 protein, CDR3 DNA. The D gene is left open where the match is weak. Size tells how often a clone was seen (once, few, many) or the class of an expanded clone, and some rows leave it out.

j_gene: TRBJ2-7
v_gene: TRBV7-2
d_gene: TRBD1
abundance: many
CDR3aa: CASSLATGQNTSVQYF
CDR3nt: TGTGCCAGCAGCTTAGCGACGGGACAGAACACGAGCGTGCAGTACTTC

j_gene: TRBJ2-1
v_gene: TRBV20-1
d_gene: -
abundance: many
CDR3aa: CSARSGSSYNEQFF
CDR3nt: TGCAGTGCTAGGTCCGGGAGCTCCTACAATGAGCAGTTCTTC

j_gene: TRBJ2-7
v_gene: TRBV7-2
d_gene: -
abundance: many
CDR3aa: CASSLGWAVGYEQYF
CDR3nt: TGTGCCAGCAGCTTAGGATGGGCAGTCGGCTACGAGCAGTACTTC

j_gene: TRBJ2-7
v_gene: TRBV28
d_gene: TRBD1
abundance: -
CDR3aa: CASSPGQREQYF
CDR3nt: TGTGCCAGCAGCCCGGGACAGAGAGAGCAGTACTTC

j_gene: TRBJ2-1
v_gene: TRBV29-1
d_gene: TRBD2
abundance: many
CDR3aa: CSVEALAGALNEQFF
CDR3nt: TGCAGCGTTGAAGCACTAGCGGGGGCCCTCAATGAGCAGTTCTTC

j_gene: TRBJ2-1
v_gene: TRBV7-2
d_gene: TRBD2
abundance: many
CDR3aa: CASSGLAGPNEQFF
CDR3nt: TGTGCCAGCAGCGGTCTAGCGGGACCCAATGAGCAGTTCTTC

j_gene: TRBJ2-1
v_gene: TRBV7-8
d_gene: TRBD2
abundance: many
CDR3aa: CASKAAGVDSEQFF
CDR3nt: TGTGCCAGCAAAGCAGCGGGAGTAGACAGTGAGCAGTTCTTC

j_gene: TRBJ2-1
v_gene: TRBV6-2/TRBV6-3
d_gene: -
abundance: -
CDR3aa: CATGDYNEQFF
CDR3nt: TGTGCCACAGGGGACTACAATGAGCAGTTCTTC

j_gene: TRBJ1-1
v_gene: TRBV20-1
d_gene: -
abundance: many
CDR3aa: CSDTTWGEAFF
CDR3nt: TGCAGTGACACCACTTGGGGGGAAGCTTTCTTT

j_gene: TRBJ2-3
v_gene: TRBV7-2
d_gene: -
abundance: few
CDR3aa: CASSLAGTAQYF
CDR3nt: TGTGCCAGCAGCTTAGCTGGGACCGCGCAGTATTTT

j_gene: TRBJ2-5
v_gene: TRBV5-1
d_gene: -
abundance: many
CDR3aa: CASSFVDTQETQYF
CDR3nt: TGCGCCAGCAGCTTTGTCGACACTCAAGAGACCCAGTACTTC

j_gene: TRBJ1-1
v_gene: TRBV20-1
d_gene: -
abundance: few
CDR3aa: CSAATPMGNQGRTEAFF
CDR3nt: TGCAGTGCTGCCACCCCGATGGGTAACCAAGGTCGGACTGAAGCTTTCTTT

j_gene: TRBJ2-3
v_gene: TRBV29-1
d_gene: -
abundance: -
CDR3aa: CSVENPGSALTGTQYF
CDR3nt: TGCAGCGTTGAAAATCCGGGGTCGGCCCTCACGGGTACGCAGTATTTT

j_gene: TRBJ2-4
v_gene: TRBV7-9
d_gene: -
abundance: many
CDR3aa: CASTLILSGAFQYF
CDR3nt: TGTGCCAGCACCTTAATCCTTAGCGGAGCGTTCCAGTACTTC

j_gene: TRBJ2-1
v_gene: TRBV12-3/TRBV12-4
d_gene: TRBD2
abundance: few
CDR3aa: CASRIAGESSYNEQFF
CDR3nt: TGTGCCAGCAGAATAGCGGGAGAATCATCCTACAATGAGCAGTTCTTC

j_gene: TRBJ2-1
v_gene: TRBV24-1
d_gene: TRBD2
abundance: -
CDR3aa: CATSDRTSGRYHEQFF
CDR3nt: TGTGCCACCAGTGACCGAACTAGCGGGAGGTACCATGAGCAGTTCTTC

j_gene: TRBJ2-7
v_gene: TRBV9
d_gene: -
abundance: many
CDR3aa: CASSPRQQGLKVEQYF
CDR3nt: TGTGCCAGCAGCCCTCGGCAGCAGGGGCTAAAGGTGGAGCAGTACTTC

j_gene: TRBJ1-6
v_gene: TRBV28
d_gene: -
abundance: -
CDR3aa: CASSLDSRGSSPLHF
CDR3nt: TGTGCCAGCAGTTTAGACAGCCGGGGTAGTTCACCCCTCCACTTT

j_gene: TRBJ1-2
v_gene: TRBV27
d_gene: -
abundance: many
CDR3aa: CASSSVDNYGYTF
CDR3nt: TGTGCCAGCAGTTCGGTGGACAACTATGGCTACACCTTC

j_gene: TRBJ2-7
v_gene: TRBV20-1
d_gene: -
abundance: few
CDR3aa: CSARGRRLSYEQYF
CDR3nt: TGCAGTGCTAGGGGCAGGCGACTCTCCTACGAGCAGTACTTC